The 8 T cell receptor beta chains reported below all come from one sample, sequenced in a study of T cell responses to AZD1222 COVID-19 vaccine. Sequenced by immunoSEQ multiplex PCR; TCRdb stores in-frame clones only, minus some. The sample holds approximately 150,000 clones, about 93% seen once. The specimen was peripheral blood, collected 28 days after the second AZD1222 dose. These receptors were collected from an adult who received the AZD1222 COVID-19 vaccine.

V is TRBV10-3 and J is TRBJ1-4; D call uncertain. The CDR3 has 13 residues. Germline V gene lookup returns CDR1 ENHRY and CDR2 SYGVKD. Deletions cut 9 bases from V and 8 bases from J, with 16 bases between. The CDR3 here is CAISLRGGEKLFF. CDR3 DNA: TGTGCCATAAGCCTACGGGGAGGCGAAAAACTGTTTTTT.

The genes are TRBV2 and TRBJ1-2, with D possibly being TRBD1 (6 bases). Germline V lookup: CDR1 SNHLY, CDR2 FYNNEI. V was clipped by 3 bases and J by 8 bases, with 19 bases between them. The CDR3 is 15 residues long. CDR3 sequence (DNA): TGTGCCAGCAGTGACCCCGGGACAAAAAGAGGCGGCTACACCTTC. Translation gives CASSDPGTKRGGYTF.

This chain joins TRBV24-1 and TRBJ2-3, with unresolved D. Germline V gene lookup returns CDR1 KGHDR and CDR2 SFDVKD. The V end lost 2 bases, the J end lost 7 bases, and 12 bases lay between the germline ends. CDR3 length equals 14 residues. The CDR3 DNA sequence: TGTGCCACCAGTGATTCCGGTGTCGGGCATACGCAGTATTTT. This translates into CATSDSGVGHTQYF.

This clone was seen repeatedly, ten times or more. This CDR3 reads CASSRGQGPQETQYF. The CDR3 bases are TGTGCCAGCAGCCGGGGACAGGGTCCTCAAGAGACCCAGTACTTC. This chain links TRBV3-1 (or the pseudogene TRBV3-2) with TRBJ2-5, with TRBD1 matching over 9 bases. Germline CDR1 is LGHDT and CDR2 is YNNKEL (reference sequence). CDR3 length: 15 residues. The V segment lost 4 bases and the J segment 2 bases; nucleotides outside the gene matches: 5.

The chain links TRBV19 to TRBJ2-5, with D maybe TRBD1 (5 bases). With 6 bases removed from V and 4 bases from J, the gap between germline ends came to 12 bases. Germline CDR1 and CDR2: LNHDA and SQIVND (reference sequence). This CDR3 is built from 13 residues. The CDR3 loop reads CASRQAGIETQYF. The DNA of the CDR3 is TGTGCCAGTAGGCAAGCAGGGATAGAGACCCAGTACTTC.

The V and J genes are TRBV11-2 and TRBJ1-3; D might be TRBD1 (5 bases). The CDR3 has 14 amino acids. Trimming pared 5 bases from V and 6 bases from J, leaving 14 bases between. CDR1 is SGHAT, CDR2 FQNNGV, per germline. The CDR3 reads CASSRLDSLNTIYF. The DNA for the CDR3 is TGTGCCAGCAGCCGCCTCGACAGCTTAAACACCATATATTTT.

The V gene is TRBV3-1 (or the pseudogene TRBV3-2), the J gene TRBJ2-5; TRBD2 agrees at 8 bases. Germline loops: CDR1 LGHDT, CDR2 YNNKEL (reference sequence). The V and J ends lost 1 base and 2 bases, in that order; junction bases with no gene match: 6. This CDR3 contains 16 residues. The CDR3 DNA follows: TGTGCCAGCAGCCAAGGACGTACTAGCGGACAAGAGACCCAGTACTTC. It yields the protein CASSQGRTSGQETQYF.

As DNA, the CDR3 is TGCAGTGCTTGGGACAACTATGGCTACACCTTC. This gives the protein CSAWDNYGYTF. V and J are TRBV20-1 and TRBJ1-2; tentative D call: TRBD1 (5 bases). Trimming pared 5 bases from V and 2 bases from J, leaving 6 bases between. This CDR3 is built from 11 residues. Germline CDR1 DFQATT, CDR2 SNEGSKA (reference sequence).